This T cell receptor (beta chain) was documented in a study of cytomegalovirus exposure and HLA in healthy donors. Concerning this clone: Its target is not known.

Primers included in the PCR were 60 Vbeta and 13 Jbeta primers. Profiling relied on immunoSEQ multiplex PCR, and the TCRdb table lists in-frame clones only, not all of them. The sample gives some 150,000 clones, 76% of which show up once; about 3.8% is in the top ten. Study-wide results and limits: A later analysis linked 15,000 to 20,000 TCR beta sequences to HLA alleles at 0.05 false discovery rate.

The TCR was taken from a young man in good health and CMV-seronegative. Input material: PBMCs.

Written as DNA, the CDR3 is TGTGCCAGTAGTATAGGGGGACAGCACTACGAGCAGTACTTC. It yields the protein CASSIGGQHYEQYF. This sequence joins TRBV19 and TRBJ2-7; TRBD1 matches at 7 bases. The CDR3 has 14 amino acids. Per germline, CDR1 LNHDA and CDR2 SQIVND (reference sequence). V shed 1 base and J 3 bases; nucleotides not matched to a gene: 3.